This T cell receptor (beta chain) appears in the sequencing data of a study of T cell responses to AZD1222 COVID-19 vaccine. TCRdb keeps only in-frame clones here, not all; method: immunoSEQ multiplex PCR. The repertoire holds around 120,000 clones, with around 95% as singletons. Germline assignment: CDR1 MNHEY and CDR2 SVGAGI. The trim removed 3 bases at V and 4 bases at J, leaving 4 bases unmatched. The CDR3 covers 15 residues. The V gene is TRBV6-5, the J gene TRBJ1-5, with 9 nucleotides matching TRBD1. The starting material was peripheral blood, obtained on day 0 of AZD1222 vaccination. The receptor was derived from an adult in good health. CDR3 sequence (DNA): TGTGCCAGCAGTTATGGGACAGGGAAAAATCAGCCCCAGCATTTT. Residues: CASSYGTGKNQPQHF.